Each of the 30 T cell receptor beta chains below was sequenced from the same sample in a study of blood T cell repertoires in COVID-19. TCRdb's copy holds only in-frame clones and misses some; the assay was immunoSEQ multiplex PCR. The sample holds some 80,000 clones, 86% seen once. Input material: peripheral blood. These receptors were taken from an elderly woman in a cohort sampled during active or convalescent COVID-19.

This clone appeared a few times. This chain joins TRBV7-6 and TRBJ2-1; tentatively, D is TRBD1 (6 bases). This CDR3 has 12 amino acids. Trimming left V 8 bases short and J 9 bases short, with 14 bases between. Germline V gives CDR1 SGHVS, CDR2 FNYEAQ. CDR3 protein: CASRTGKGEQFF. CDR3 coding DNA: TGTGCCAGCCGTACAGGGAAGGGTGAGCAGTTCTTC. The whole variable domain, filled in from reference TRBV7-6 and TRBJ2-1, reads GAGVSQSPRYKVTKRGQDVALRCDPISGHVSLYWYRQALGQGPEFLTYFNYEAQQDKSGLPNDRFSAERPEGSISTLTIQRTEQRDSAMYRCASRTGKGEQFFGPGTRLTVL.

J is TRBJ1-5 and V is TRBV28, with no clear D. This CDR3 has 14 residues. Germline V gene lookup returns CDR1 MDHEN and CDR2 SYDVKM. V lost 2 bases, J lost 1 base, and 6 bases lay in between. CDR3 region: CASSLGKSNQPQHF. In DNA, the CDR3 is TGTGCCAGCAGTTTAGGCAAGAGCAATCAGCCCCAGCATTTT.

The chain links TRBV20-1 to TRBJ1-5; tentative D call: TRBD1 (6 bases). CDR1 is DFQATT and CDR2 is SNEGSKA in the germline V gene (reference sequence). This CDR3 region has 13 residues. Trimming left V 3 bases short and J 11 bases short, with 17 bases between. The chain's CDR3 is CSASDRSVWAQHF. The CDR3 DNA reads as TGCAGTGCTAGTGACAGGTCGGTCTGGGCCCAGCATTTT.

This clone was picked up a small number of times. V is TRBV5-4 and J is TRBJ2-1; 9 nucleotides match TRBD1. CDR3 size: 16 residues. The V gene end was trimmed by 4 bases and the J gene end by 4 bases; junction bases not matched to a gene: 9. In germline, CDR1 is SGHNT, CDR2 YYREEE (reference sequence). Here the CDR3 reads CASSAGDRGAYNEQFF. CDR3 sequence (DNA): TGTGCCAGCAGCGCTGGAGACAGGGGGGCGTACAATGAGCAGTTCTTC. Based on the CDR3 plus reference TRBV5-4 and TRBJ2-1, the full variable domain is ETGVTQSPTHLIKTRGQQVTLRCSSQSGHNTVSWYQQALGQGPQFIFQYYREEENGRGNFPPRFSGLQFPNYSSELNVNALELDDSALYLCASSAGDRGAYNEQFFGPGTRLTVL.

This rearrangement joins TRBV2 to TRBJ1-4; 8 positions match TRBD1. Germline assignment: CDR1 SNHLY and CDR2 FYNNEI. CDR3 length: 15 residues. Trimming at V came to 6 bases and at J to 5 bases, leaving 8 bases not matched to a gene. The CDR3 loop reads CASRARQGLNEKLFF. The CDR3, as DNA: TGTGCCAGCAGGGCCCGACAGGGGCTCAATGAAAAACTGTTTTTT.

The genes are TRBV6-5 and TRBJ1-2; possibly TRBD1 for D (5 bases). The CDR3 consists of 13 residues. Trimming removed 6 bases from V and 2 bases from J, with 10 bases in between. Germline V gene sequence: CDR1 MNHEY, CDR2 SVGAGI. DNA for the CDR3: TGTGCCAGCAGAATAGACAGCAACTATGGCTACACCTTC. The encoded protein is CASRIDSNYGYTF.

The chain links TRBV19 to TRBJ1-5, with 7 bases aligning to TRBD1. Trimming at V came to 3 bases and at J to 6 bases, leaving 11 bases not matched to a gene. Per the germline V gene, CDR1 is LNHDA and CDR2 is SQIVND (reference sequence). The length of the CDR3 is 16 residues. The CDR3 DNA reads as TGTGCCAGTAGTATGGGGGACAGCCTGGGGCTTCAGCCCCAGCATTTT. Encoded protein: CASSMGDSLGLQPQHF.

This clone was detected a few times. This chain connects TRBV5-5 to TRBJ1-3; D gene ambiguous. The CDR3 totals 15 residues. Germline V lookup: CDR1 SGHKS, CDR2 YYEKEE (reference sequence). Trimming took off 3 bases at V and 0 bases at J, with 10 bases between the two ends. The chain's CDR3 is CASSYLQYSGNTIYF. In DNA, the CDR3 is TGTGCCAGCAGCTACCTGCAGTACTCTGGAAACACCATATATTTT.

V gene TRBV30 combines with J gene TRBJ2-1, with D possibly matching TRBD2 (6 bases). The CDR3 runs 17 residues. Trimming shortened V by 0 bases and J by 6 bases, and 21 bases separated the two germline ends. The germline V gene encodes CDR1 GTSNPN and CDR2 SVGIG (reference sequence). CDR3 protein: CAWSVPLSGLGTNEQFF. In nucleotides, the CDR3 is TGTGCCTGGAGTGTCCCACTTAGCGGCCTTGGCACCAATGAGCAGTTCTTC. Complete variable domain (other parts from reference TRBV30 and TRBJ2-1): SQTIHQWPATLVQPVGSPLSLECTVEGTSNPNLYWYRQAAGRGLQLLFYSVGIGQISSEVPQNLSASRPQDRQFILSSKKLLLSDSGFYLCAWSVPLSGLGTNEQFFGPGTRLTVL.

The V gene is TRBV11-2, the J gene TRBJ2-7, with 16 bases matching TRBD2. Germline CDR1 and CDR2: SGHAT and FQNNGV. Losses at the gene ends were 3 bases for V and 2 bases for J; bases not matched to a gene: 4. This CDR3 is built from 17 residues. The CDR3 DNA is TGTGCCAGCAGCTTGATGGGGACTAGCGGGAGGGCCTACGAGCAGTACGTC. It yields the protein CASSLMGTSGRAYEQYV.

The CDR3 region is CASSPLRPSGEQFF. CDR3 DNA sequence: TGTGCCAGCAGCCCATTGCGACCTAGCGGTGAGCAGTTCTTC. J is TRBJ2-1 and V is TRBV7-3; TRBD2 aligns across 7 bases. V dropped 5 bases and J dropped 9; count of bases not matched to a gene: 10. Germline values: CDR1 SGHTA, CDR2 FQGTGA. The CDR3 is 14 residues long. Supplemented by reference TRBV7-3 and TRBJ2-1, the full variable domain reads GAGVSQTPSNKVTEKGKYVELRCDPISGHTALYWYRQSLGQGPEFLIYFQGTGAADDSGLPNDRFFAVRPEGSVSTLKIQRTERGDSAVYLCASSPLRPSGEQFFGPGTRLTVL.

The chain is built from TRBV6-5 and TRBJ1-5; 9 nucleotides line up with TRBD1. Germline values: CDR1 MNHEY, CDR2 SVGAGI. The CDR3 runs to 15 residues. Trimming at V came to 4 bases and at J to 4 bases, leaving 5 bases not matched to a gene. The DNA of the CDR3 is TGTGCCAGCAGTTTCTCCGGGACAGGGAATCAGCCCCAGCATTTT. Translating it yields CASSFSGTGNQPQHF.

The genes are TRBV11-3 and TRBJ2-1; TRBD2 aligns across 7 bases. V lost 5 bases and J lost 0; bases outside the gene matches: 4. The CDR3 length is 15 residues. Germline CDR1 SGHNT, CDR2 YENEEA. CDR3 in DNA: TGTGCCAGCAGCGAACTAGCGAGCTCCTACAATGAGCAGTTCTTC. Its protein is CASSELASSYNEQFF.

The chain combines TRBV5-4 with TRBJ1-2, with unresolved D. The CDR3 covers 14 residues. The V end lost 0 bases, the J end lost 1 base, and 7 bases lay between the germline ends. CDR1 is SGHNT, CDR2 YYREEE, per germline (reference sequence). This CDR3 is CASSLGQINYGYTF. DNA for the CDR3: TGTGCCAGCAGCTTGGGACAAATTAACTATGGCTACACCTTC.

The J gene is TRBJ1-1, the V gene TRBV11-2, with 8 bases lining up with TRBD1. CDR1 and CDR2 from the germline V gene are SGHAT and FQNNGV. This CDR3 is built from 14 residues. V was pared by 6 bases and J by 6 bases, with 9 bases of the junction left unmatched. CDR3 sequence (DNA): TGTGCCAGCAGTGGGGGACAGGCACCCGCTGAAGCTTTCTTT. Its protein product is CASSGGQAPAEAFF.

This chain links TRBV15 with TRBJ2-5, with 15 nucleotides matching TRBD2. CDR3 size: 16 residues. Unmatched junction bases numbered 8, after V lost 3 bases and J lost 9 bases. The germline V gene has CDR1 LNHNV and CDR2 YYDKDF (reference sequence). DNA of the CDR3: TGTGCCACCAGCAGGATCGGGACTAGCGGGGGGTTGGCCCAGTACTTC. It specifies CATSRIGTSGGLAQYF.

This chain connects TRBV5-1 to TRBJ2-1; 12 bases fit TRBD2. Germline values: CDR1 SGHRS, CDR2 YFSETQ. CDR3 length: 18 amino acids. With 0 bases clipped from V and 0 bases from J, the junction kept 4 bases outside the gene matches. In nucleotides, the CDR3 is TGCGCCAGCAGCTTGGCCGGACTAGCGGGACTCTCCTACAATGAGCAGTTCTTC. This codes for CASSLAGLAGLSYNEQFF.

The chain is built from TRBV7-9 and TRBJ2-7, with 7 bases lining up with TRBD1. J was trimmed by 2 bases and V by 5 bases; bases with no gene match: 6. CDR3 length equals 14 residues. Germline V CDR1 and CDR2: SEHNR, FQNEAQ (reference sequence). In nucleotides, the CDR3 is TGTGCCAGCAGCCCGTGGGACAGAGCCTACGAGCAGTACTTC. Amino acids: CASSPWDRAYEQYF.

The chain uses TRBV12-5 and TRBJ1-1; 7 nucleotides align to TRBD1. CDR3 size: 12 residues. Germline V CDR1 and CDR2: LGHNT, FRNRAP. V was clipped by 6 bases and J by 10 bases; unmatched bases: 8. The CDR3 nucleotides are TGTGCTAGTGGCCTCGACAGGGAAGGAGCTTTCTTT. This encodes CASGLDREGAFF.

The J gene is TRBJ1-6, the V gene TRBV5-1; 7 positions agree with TRBD1. This CDR3 comprises 14 residues. J gave up 7 bases and V 4 bases, and 5 bases lay outside the gene matches. CDR1 and CDR2 (germline): SGHRS, YFSETQ. CDR3: CASSRTGANSPLHF. The CDR3 bases are TGCGCCAGCAGCCGAACAGGGGCCAATTCACCCCTCCACTTT.

The chain combines TRBV12-5 with TRBJ2-2, with a tentative D call TRBD2 (5 bases). Trimming took 11 bases from V and 7 from J, leaving 17 bases between them. The CDR3 extends over 13 amino acids. Looked up from germline, CDR1 is LGHNT and CDR2 is FRNRAP. CDR3 sequence (DNA): TGTGCTGCAGGCGCGGGCGTCGGCGGGGAGCTGTTTTTT. This codes for CAAGAGVGGELFF.

The J gene is TRBJ2-1, the V gene TRBV5-1; D possibly corresponds to TRBD1 (6 bases). The V end lost 2 bases, the J end lost 2 bases, and 8 bases lay between the germline ends. Germline assignment: CDR1 SGHRS and CDR2 YFSETQ. The CDR3 contains 14 residues. The CDR3 sequence: CASSLQGTYNEQFF. The DNA for the CDR3 is TGCGCCAGCAGCTTACAGGGTACCTACAATGAGCAGTTCTTC.

This clone was observed a single time. The gene calls are TRBV7-8 and TRBJ1-3, with 7 bases aligning to TRBD1. V trimming: 1 base; J trimming: 0 bases; junction bases outside the gene matches: 9. CDR3 size: 18 residues. Germline V gene lookup returns CDR1 SGHVS and CDR2 FQNEAQ. The CDR3 loop reads CASSLGGTAFNSGNTIYF. The CDR3 DNA follows: TGTGCCAGCAGCTTAGGTGGGACAGCGTTCAACTCTGGAAACACCATATATTTT.

The genes are TRBV5-6 and TRBJ2-1; the match to TRBD1 covers 8 bases. The V segment lost 4 bases and the J segment 0 bases; nucleotides outside the gene matches: 9. CDR3 size: 17 residues. In germline, CDR1 is SGHDT, CDR2 YYEEEE. In DNA form, the CDR3 reads TGTGCCAGCAGCCTCTGGCGGACAGGGCGCTCCTACAATGAGCAGTTCTTC. This gives the protein CASSLWRTGRSYNEQFF.

This clone appeared a single time. The chain is built from TRBV10-2 and TRBJ2-1, with 7 bases fitting TRBD2. V was clipped by 2 bases and J by 7 bases; unmatched bases: 2. In germline, CDR1 is WSHSY, CDR2 SAAADI. The CDR3 extends over 13 amino acids. The CDR3 reads CASSERLANEQFF. The CDR3 coding sequence is TGCGCCAGCAGTGAGAGACTAGCTAATGAGCAGTTCTTC.

The chain employs TRBV18 and TRBJ2-1; no clear D. Per germline, CDR1 KGHSH and CDR2 LQKENI. The CDR3 length is 14 residues. Between the trimmed V and J ends, which lost 2 bases and 5 bases, there was a span of 10 bases. The CDR3 here is CASSPSPRDNEQFF. CDR3 nucleotide sequence: TGTGCCAGCTCACCATCACCTCGCGACAATGAGCAGTTCTTC.

The chain combines TRBV28 with TRBJ1-5; 10 positions agree with TRBD1. Germline loops: CDR1 MDHEN, CDR2 SYDVKM. The CDR3 sequence is 15 residues long. Trimming at V came to 2 bases and at J to 8 bases, leaving 6 bases not matched to a gene. The chain's CDR3 is CASSLGTGVLEPQHF. Written as DNA, the CDR3 is TGTGCCAGCAGTTTAGGGACAGGGGTCCTTGAGCCCCAGCATTTT. Variable domain in full (rest from reference TRBV28 and TRBJ1-5): DVKVTQSSRYLVKRTGEKVFLECVQDMDHENMFWYRQDPGLGLRLIYFSYDVKMKEKGDIPEGYSVSREKKERFSLILESASTNQTSMYLCASSLGTGVLEPQHFGDGTRLSIL.

This clone was observed a single time. This rearrangement joins TRBV25-1 to TRBJ1-3; no reliable D call. The CDR3 covers 15 residues. Germline V gene lookup returns CDR1 MGHDK and CDR2 SYGVNS. V was clipped by 1 base and J by 2 bases, with 9 bases between them. CDR3 bases: TGTGCCAGCAGTGAATCCCGGTTGGCTGGAAACACCATATATTTT. Translated: CASSESRLAGNTIYF.

The chain links TRBV4-1 to TRBJ2-4; 9 bases match TRBD2. V trimming: 3 bases; J trimming: 9 bases; junction bases outside the gene matches: 9. The germline V gene encodes CDR1 MGHRA and CDR2 YSYEKL. The CDR3 has 15 residues. The CDR3 sequence is CASSQGSAGGVIQYF. The CDR3 DNA follows: TGCGCCAGCAGCCAGGGTTCAGCGGGAGGCGTCATTCAGTACTTC.

Only a few counts were recorded for this clone. This rearrangement joins TRBV6-2 or TRBV6-3 to TRBJ2-3; TRBD2 aligns across 14 bases. Germline values: CDR1 MNHEY, CDR2 SVGEGT. V lost 2 bases and J lost 6; bases outside the gene matches: 4. The CDR3 runs 16 residues. The CDR3 sequence is CASSYRGLAGADTQYF. The CDR3 coding sequence is TGTGCCAGCAGTTACCGGGGACTAGCGGGAGCCGATACGCAGTATTTT.